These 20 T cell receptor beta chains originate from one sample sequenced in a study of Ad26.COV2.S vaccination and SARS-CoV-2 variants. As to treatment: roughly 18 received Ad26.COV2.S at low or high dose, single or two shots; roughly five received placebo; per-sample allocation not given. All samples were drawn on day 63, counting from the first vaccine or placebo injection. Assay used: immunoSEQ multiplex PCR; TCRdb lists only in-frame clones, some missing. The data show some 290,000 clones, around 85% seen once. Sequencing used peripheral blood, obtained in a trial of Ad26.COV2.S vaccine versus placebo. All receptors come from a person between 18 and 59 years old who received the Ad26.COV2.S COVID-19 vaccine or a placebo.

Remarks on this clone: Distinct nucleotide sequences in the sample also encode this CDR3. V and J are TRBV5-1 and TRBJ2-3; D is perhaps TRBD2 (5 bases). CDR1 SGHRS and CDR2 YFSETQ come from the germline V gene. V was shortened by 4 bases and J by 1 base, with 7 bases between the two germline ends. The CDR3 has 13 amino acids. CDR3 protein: CASSLGGTDTQYF. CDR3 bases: TGCGCCAGCAGCCTCGGGGGCACAGATACGCAGTATTTT.

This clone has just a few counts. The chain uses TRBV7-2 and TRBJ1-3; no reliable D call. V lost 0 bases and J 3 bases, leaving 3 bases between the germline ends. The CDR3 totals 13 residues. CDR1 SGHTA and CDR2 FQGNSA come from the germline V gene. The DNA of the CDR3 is TGTGCCAGCAGCTTAGCTTTTGGAAACACCATATATTTT. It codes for CASSLAFGNTIYF.

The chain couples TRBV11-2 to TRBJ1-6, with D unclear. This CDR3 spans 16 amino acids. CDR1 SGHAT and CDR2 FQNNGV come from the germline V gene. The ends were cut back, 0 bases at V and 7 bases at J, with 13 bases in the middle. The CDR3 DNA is TGTGCCAGCAGCTTAGATTGGGGAAGAAGGAATTCACCCCTCCACTTT. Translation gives CASSLDWGRRNSPLHF.

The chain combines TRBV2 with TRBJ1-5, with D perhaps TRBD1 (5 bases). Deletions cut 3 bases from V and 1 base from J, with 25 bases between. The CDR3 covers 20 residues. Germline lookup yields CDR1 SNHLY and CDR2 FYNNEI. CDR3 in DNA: TGTGCCAGCAGTGAGAGGGGTGCGGGGGGGAGGATATGGAGCAATCAGCCCCAGCATTTT. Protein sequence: CASSERGAGGRIWSNQPQHF.

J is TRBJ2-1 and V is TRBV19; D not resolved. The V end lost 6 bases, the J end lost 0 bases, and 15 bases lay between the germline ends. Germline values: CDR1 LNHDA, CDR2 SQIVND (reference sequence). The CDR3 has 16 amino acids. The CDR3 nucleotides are TGTGCCAGTAGGCCCTCCCGCTTCGGCTCCTACAATGAGCAGTTCTTC. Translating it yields CASRPSRFGSYNEQFF.

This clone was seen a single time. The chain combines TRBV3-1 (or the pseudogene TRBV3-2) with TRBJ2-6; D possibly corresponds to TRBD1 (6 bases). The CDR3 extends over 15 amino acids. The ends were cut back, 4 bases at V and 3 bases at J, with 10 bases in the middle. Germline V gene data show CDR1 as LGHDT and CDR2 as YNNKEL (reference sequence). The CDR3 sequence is CASSLQGRGANVLTF. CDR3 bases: TGTGCCAGCAGCCTACAGGGTCGTGGGGCCAACGTCCTGACTTTC.

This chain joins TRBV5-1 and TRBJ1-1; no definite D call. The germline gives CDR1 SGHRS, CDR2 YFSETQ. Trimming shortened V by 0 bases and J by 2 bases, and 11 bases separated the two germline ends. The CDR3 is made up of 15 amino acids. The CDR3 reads CASSLAQAVNTEAFF. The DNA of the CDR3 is TGCGCCAGCAGCTTGGCGCAGGCCGTTAACACTGAAGCTTTCTTT.

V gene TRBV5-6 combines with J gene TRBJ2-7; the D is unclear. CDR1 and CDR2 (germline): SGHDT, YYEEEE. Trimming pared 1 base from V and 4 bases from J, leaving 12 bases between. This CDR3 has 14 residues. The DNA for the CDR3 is TGTGCCAGCAGCTTGAGAGGCCCCCCGTACGAGCAGTACTTC. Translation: CASSLRGPPYEQYF.

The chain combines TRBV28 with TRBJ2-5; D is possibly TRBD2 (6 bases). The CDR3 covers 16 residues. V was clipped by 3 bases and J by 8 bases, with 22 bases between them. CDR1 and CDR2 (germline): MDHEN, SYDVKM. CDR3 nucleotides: TGTGCCAGCAGTTTTTTCGTCCTCGGCGGGGCATCAACCCAGTACTTC. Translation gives CASSFFVLGGASTQYF.

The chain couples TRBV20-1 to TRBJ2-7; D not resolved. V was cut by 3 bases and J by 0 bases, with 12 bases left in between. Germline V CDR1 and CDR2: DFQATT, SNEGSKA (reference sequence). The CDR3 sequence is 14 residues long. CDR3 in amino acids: CSASPGSYSYEQYF. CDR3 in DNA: TGCAGTGCTAGTCCCGGCAGTTACTCCTACGAGCAGTACTTC.

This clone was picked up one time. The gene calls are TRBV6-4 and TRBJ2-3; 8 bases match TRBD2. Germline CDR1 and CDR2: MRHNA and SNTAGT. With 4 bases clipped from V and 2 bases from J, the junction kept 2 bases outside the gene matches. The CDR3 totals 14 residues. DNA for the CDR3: TGTGCCAGCAGTGCCGGGGGGGACACAGATACGCAGTATTTT. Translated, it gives CASSAGGDTDTQYF.

The CDR3 sequence is CASRLAGETQYF. The CDR3 region has the DNA TGTGCCAGCAGACTTGCGGGGGAGACCCAGTACTTC. This chain connects TRBV7-8 to TRBJ2-5; weak D call: TRBD2 (6 bases). This CDR3 has 12 residues. CDR1 and CDR2 from the germline V gene are SGHVS and FQNEAQ. Trimming pared 6 bases from V and 5 bases from J, leaving 10 bases between.

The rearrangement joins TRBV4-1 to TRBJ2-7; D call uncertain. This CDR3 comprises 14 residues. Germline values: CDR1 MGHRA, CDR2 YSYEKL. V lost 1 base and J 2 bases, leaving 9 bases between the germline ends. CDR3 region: CASSQVGQAYEQYF. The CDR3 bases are TGCGCCAGCAGCCAAGTTGGGCAGGCCTACGAGCAGTACTTC.

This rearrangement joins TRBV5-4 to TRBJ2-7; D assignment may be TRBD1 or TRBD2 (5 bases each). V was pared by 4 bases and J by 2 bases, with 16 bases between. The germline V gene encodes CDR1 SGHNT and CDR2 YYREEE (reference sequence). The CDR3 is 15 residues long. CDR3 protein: CASSTERGSPYEQYF. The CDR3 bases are TGTGCCAGCAGCACGGAGAGGGGCAGTCCCTACGAGCAGTACTTC.

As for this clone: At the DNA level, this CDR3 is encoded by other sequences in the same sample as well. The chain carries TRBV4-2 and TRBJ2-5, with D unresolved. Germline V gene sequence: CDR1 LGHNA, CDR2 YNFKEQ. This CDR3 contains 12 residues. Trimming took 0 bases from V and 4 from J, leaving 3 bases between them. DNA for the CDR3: TGTGCCAGCAGCCAAGATAGAGAGACCCAGTACTTC. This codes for CASSQDRETQYF.

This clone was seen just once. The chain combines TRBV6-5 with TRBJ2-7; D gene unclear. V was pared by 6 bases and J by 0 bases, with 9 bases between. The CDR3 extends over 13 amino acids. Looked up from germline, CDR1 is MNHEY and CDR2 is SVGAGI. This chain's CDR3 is CASRRLSSYEQYF. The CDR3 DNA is TGTGCCAGCAGGAGGCTAAGCTCCTACGAGCAGTACTTC.

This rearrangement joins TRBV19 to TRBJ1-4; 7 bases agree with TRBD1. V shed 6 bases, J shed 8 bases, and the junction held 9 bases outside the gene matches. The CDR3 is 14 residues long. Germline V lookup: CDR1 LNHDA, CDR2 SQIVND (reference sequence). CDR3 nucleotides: TGTGCCAGTAGGACGACAGGGTCGGGGGAAAAACTGTTTTTT. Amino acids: CASRTTGSGEKLFF. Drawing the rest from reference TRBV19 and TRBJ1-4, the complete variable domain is DGGITQSPKYLFRKEGQNVTLSCEQNLNHDAMYWYRQDPGQGLRLIYYSQIVNDFQKGDIAEGYSVSREKKESFPLTVTSAQKNPTAFYLCASRTTGSGEKLFFGSGTQLSVL.

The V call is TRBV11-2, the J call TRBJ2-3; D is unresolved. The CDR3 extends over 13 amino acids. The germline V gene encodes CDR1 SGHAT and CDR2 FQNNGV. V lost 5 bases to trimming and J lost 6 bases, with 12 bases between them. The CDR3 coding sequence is TGTGCCAGCAGCCTTGGGGTCAGGGATACGCAGTATTTT. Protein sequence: CASSLGVRDTQYF.

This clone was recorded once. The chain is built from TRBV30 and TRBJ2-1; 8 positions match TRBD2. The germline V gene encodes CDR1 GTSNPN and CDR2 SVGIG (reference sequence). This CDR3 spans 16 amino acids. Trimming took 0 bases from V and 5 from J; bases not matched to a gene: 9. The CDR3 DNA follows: TGTGCCTGGAGTGTCGCTTTTGGGACTAGGAACAATGAGCAGTTCTTC. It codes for CAWSVAFGTRNNEQFF.

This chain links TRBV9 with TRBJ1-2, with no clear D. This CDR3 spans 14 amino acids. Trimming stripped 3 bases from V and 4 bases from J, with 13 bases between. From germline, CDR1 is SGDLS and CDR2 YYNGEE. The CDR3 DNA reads TGTGCCAGCAGCGCCGACTTTGGCGGCTATGGCTACACCTTC. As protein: CASSADFGGYGYTF.